Listed here is a single T cell receptor beta chain. This clonotype was seen many times. Its antigen remains unidentified. One base away there is no much larger clone; base qualities are not given. This sample is part of a study of neurological immune-mediated disorders (dated by TCRdb to about 2019). In terms of the full investigation: Peripheral blood TCR-beta repertoires from patients with HTLV-I-associated myelopathy (HAM/TSP), patients with multiple sclerosis, and healthy controls were compared in the study using UMI-based sequencing. The cohort included approximately 70 subjects: approximately 14 with HAM/TSP, about 35 with multiple sclerosis, and 20 healthy controls. Alongside PBMC samples, the set of 106 TCR-beta libraries contained longitudinal samples, technical triplicates, and paired CD4+ and CD8+ T-cell subsets that had been sorted.

V is reduced by 2 bases and J by 7 bases, leaving a spacing of 8 bases between them. CDR1 MGHRA and CDR2 YSYEKL are derived from the germline V gene. CDR3 length: 13 amino acids, cysteine to phenylalanine. The only DNA kept is the CDR3, 39 bases in frame from the first base. cDNA synthesis used template-switch 5'RACE with a primer carrying a 10-nucleotide random unique molecular identifier tagging each TCR transcript. Each sequencing run produced over 170 million TCR-beta sequences covering 15-18 subjects. The RNeasy kit was used for extraction of total RNA. The KAPA Real-time Library Amplification kit was used to amplify TCR-beta VDJ regions with primers for the TCR constant region and the 5'RACE anchor. A first PCR added sample indexes and Illumina adaptors, after which a second PCR increased the library yield. The roughly 650 bp TCR product was size-selected on a 2% E-gel SizeSelection system after Ampure bead purification. Before pooling, libraries had their quality checked on a Bioanalyzer, their concentration measured with Qubit, and their quantity determined with the Kapa Library Quantification kit. An Illumina HiSeq 2500 sequenced the libraries paired-end 2 x 150 bp. To increase sequence diversity, roughly 24-31% phiX was spiked into each library pool. The paper's processing steps were these. Quality-filtered reads were processed with the UMI-based MiGEC pipeline, and over 80% of raw TCR sequences were removed by the MiGEC pipeline during error correction. VDJ genes were aligned to IMGT germline references, and clonotypes were defined by unique CDR3 amino acid sequence plus V-J genes. Clonal expansion, Shannon diversity, and CDR3 relatedness (CalcPairwiseDistances, ClusterSamples) were evaluated with VDJtools, and phylogenetic trees were built with CLCbio workbench. Using coefficient-of-variation modelling across technical triplicates, the study counted a clone as expanded if it had at least 8 unique UMIs. TCRdb reprocessed the public reads (quality trimming at Q25 with fastp, clone calling with MiXCR) and kept in-frame beta chains. Records with the same CDR3 protein are collapsed into one entry carrying the most frequent genes and DNA. TCRdb's processing, not the authors' own work, is the source of the V and J calls. The sample profile shows about 14,000 distinct CDR3 sequences; about 12% of them were found once. The ten biggest clones cover about 40% of the sample.

What the authors observed across the whole study: TCR clonal expansion was greatest in HAM/TSP patients and smallest in MS patients, who ranked below even healthy controls. Expanded clones from different subjects shared no identical CDR3 amino acid sequences, which suggests that TCR-beta repertoires were private in all groups.

For the sorted-subset TCR libraries, the starting material was roughly 1 million sorted CD4+ or CD8+ T cells. Peripheral blood underwent Ficoll-Hypaque density gradient centrifugation to isolate PBMCs, which were then cryopreserved in liquid nitrogen. Paired sorted CD4+ and CD8+ subsets came from healthy controls, HAM/TSP patients and MS patients. The sample consisted of CD8+ T cells from blood. This receptor was obtained from a female donor with HTLV-1-associated myelopathy (HAM/TSP). Here the chain combines TRBV4-1 and TRBJ1-4, with the D gene not confidently named. The DNA sequence is TGCGCCAGCAGCCAAACGCCATCTGAAAAACTGTTTTTT. The translation is CASSQTPSEKLFF.